The clone carrying this T cell receptor (beta chain) has more than one count but fewer than ten. Its matching antigen is unknown. UMIs and sample barcodes were carried by the TCR alpha and TCR beta cDNA libraries that 5'RACE produced using constant-segment primers. MiXCR, applied by TCRdb to the 5' RACE reads, yields one record per CDR3 protein. The table lists approximately 480,000 distinct CDR3 sequences, over 15% of them singletons. The sample originates from a study of T-cell memory formation after mild COVID-19. The study, taken as a whole, reports: Clones that got smaller from day 15 to 85 had even CD4/CD8, while clones growing later tipped toward CD4+. The appearance of some responding clones in pre-infection memory suggested that cross-reactive memory joined.

From germline, CDR1 is MNHEY and CDR2 SVGAGI. CDR3 length: 14 residues. J lost 3 bases, V lost 2 bases, and 0 bases had no gene match. The chain uses TRBV6-5 and TRBJ1-2, with 10 bases identical to TRBD1. This sequence was found in an adult woman who had mild COVID-19 (a few samples of this study predate the infection). Cell type and time point are not known. The sequenced sample consisted of PBMCs or a T cell subset sorted from them (not recorded which). CDR3 residues: CASSYGTGDYGYTF. Here the CDR3 DNA reads TGTGCCAGCAGTTACGGGACAGGGGACTATGGCTACACCTTC.